This T cell receptor (beta chain) is drawn from a study of response to subunit inactivated influenza vaccine. This clonotype has only a few counts. Its target is not known. TCRdb used MiXCR to reprocess the RT-PCR reads, holding one entry per CDR3 protein. The sample lists more than 700,000 distinct CDR3 sequences; around 20% were seen once. Trimming removed 5 bases from V and 0 bases from J, with 21 bases in between. This CDR3 is built from 17 residues. Germline V gene lookup returns CDR1 SGHRS and CDR2 YFSETQ. The study, taken as a whole, reports: The authors suggested that every seasonal influenza vaccination recruits few new T cells.

This sequence joins TRBV5-1 and TRBJ2-7; D is possibly TRBD1 (6 bases). The input for sequencing was PBMCs from blood, taken about 5 days after vaccination. The TCR was taken from a man between 45 and 60 years old who received an inactivated influenza vaccine. The CDR3 loop reads CASRRLSGTLSSYEQYF. The DNA for the CDR3 is TGCGCCAGCAGACGACTTTCCGGGACACTGAGCTCCTACGAGCAGTACTTC.